This TCR beta chain appears in the sequencing data of a study of Tregs in tolerant kidney transplant recipients. The nonmyeloablative bone marrow transplants came from related graft donors, with transient mixed chimerism. The CDR3 consists of 13 residues. The V gene lost 3 bases and the J gene lost 7 bases, with 12 bases spanning the gap. Germline values: CDR1 MNHEY, CDR2 SMNVEV (reference sequence). The table came from immunoSEQ multiplex PCR; TCRdb's copy has only in-frame clones and leaves some out. The sample shows about 64,000 clones, approximately 89% of them seen only once. Study-level results: Tregs expanded with activated donor B cells seemed most donor-specific.

As for this clone: Its antigen is currently unknown.

Specimen: CD4+ T cells from blood (PBMCs), collected 6 months after the transplant. The sequence was collected from a human patient who received a combined kidney and bone marrow transplant. Some T cells may originate from the graft donor. The V and J genes are TRBV27 and TRBJ2-5; TRBD1 is a possible D gene (5 bases). The CDR3 loop reads CASSFTGLGTQYF. CDR3 coding DNA: TGTGCCAGCAGTTTTACAGGCTTGGGGACCCAGTACTTC.